The 8 T cell receptor beta chains listed next were all sequenced from one sample in a study of beta chain features in type 1 diabetes. Expressed TCRB transcripts were sequenced, since all the RNA that had been isolated was reverse transcribed. TCRdb's table, derived via immunoSEQ multiplex PCR, lists solely in-frame clones and lacks some. The data show roughly 610,000 clones, with around 15% seen just once and approximately 0.093% held by the top ten. Sequencing was carried out using naive CD4+ T cells from blood. These receptors were obtained from a young man in good health.

This clone has just a few counts. The chain has TRBV7-9 and TRBJ1-1; D might be TRBD1 (6 bases). V was cut by 6 bases and J by 5 bases, with 13 bases left in between. CDR3 length: 13 residues. The germline V gene has CDR1 SEHNR and CDR2 FQNEAQ (reference sequence). CDR3 in amino acids: CASRSDRSTEAFF. CDR3 DNA: TGTGCCAGCAGGTCAGACAGGTCGACTGAAGCTTTCTTT.

The chain has TRBV7-9 and TRBJ1-1, with 9 positions matching TRBD1. After removal of 5 bases from V and 6 bases from J, the junction contained 13 bases not matched to a gene. Germline assignment: CDR1 SEHNR and CDR2 FQNEAQ (reference sequence). The CDR3 extends over 16 amino acids. The CDR3 here is CASSTKGDREIPEAFF. CDR3 in DNA: TGTGCCAGCAGCACTAAAGGGGACAGGGAAATTCCTGAAGCTTTCTTT. The full variable domain, completed using reference TRBV7-9 and TRBJ1-1, is DTGVSQNPRHKITKRGQNVTFRCDPISEHNRLYWYRQTLGQGPEFLTYFQNEAQLEKSRLLSDRFSAERPKGSFSTLEIQRTEQGDSAMYLCASSTKGDREIPEAFFGQGTRLTVV.

The V gene is TRBV10-3, the J gene TRBJ1-3, with 8 bases lining up with TRBD1. V dropped 11 bases and J dropped 0; count of bases not matched to a gene: 9. Germline values: CDR1 ENHRY, CDR2 SYGVKD. The CDR3 is 15 residues long. The CDR3 bases are TGTGCCGTACAGGGGGTTAGAAACTCTGGAAACACCATATATTTT. Translation gives CAVQGVRNSGNTIYF.

This clone showed up just a few times. J is TRBJ2-7 and V is TRBV6-6; 8 bases line up with TRBD1. V lost 10 bases, J lost 4 bases, and 9 bases stayed unmatched. Germline assignment: CDR1 MNHNY and CDR2 SVGAGI (reference sequence). The CDR3 loop spans 13 amino acids. CDR3 in amino acids: CATKTGARYEQYF. DNA of the CDR3: TGTGCCACCAAGACAGGGGCCCGTTACGAGCAGTACTTC.

This clone was counted only a few times. This chain connects TRBV9 to TRBJ2-3; 9 bases agree with TRBD1. With V trimmed by 4 bases and J by 1 base, 10 bases remained unmatched. CDR1 is SGDLS and CDR2 is YYNGEE in the germline V gene. The CDR3 sequence is 17 residues long. Here the CDR3 reads CASSSGTGPGGTDTQYF. The CDR3 DNA reads as TGTGCCAGCAGCAGCGGGACAGGGCCGGGGGGCACAGATACGCAGTATTTT.

This clone appeared a single time. The gene calls are TRBV7-9 and TRBJ2-1; D ambiguous. With 1 base removed from V and 9 bases from J, the gap between germline ends came to 13 bases. This CDR3 is built from 14 residues. CDR1 and CDR2 (germline): SEHNR, FQNEAQ (reference sequence). The CDR3 nucleotides are TGTGCCAGCAGCTTAGTCGTTCGGAACACTGAGCAGTTCTTC. As protein: CASSLVVRNTEQFF.

This clone was seen a handful of times. The rearrangement links TRBV27 to TRBJ1-1, with 7 nucleotides matching TRBD1. CDR1 and CDR2 from the germline V gene are MNHEY and SMNVEV (reference sequence). Trimming removed 6 bases from V and 2 bases from J; junction bases left unmatched: 6. The CDR3 covers 14 residues. The CDR3, as DNA: TGTGCCAGCAGCAGACAGGGACCAAACACTGAAGCTTTCTTT. Amino acid sequence: CASSRQGPNTEAFF.

In DNA, the CDR3 is TGTGCCAGCAGATTTTCACCCCTGGCGACTGAAGCTTTCTTT. This translates into CASRFSPLATEAFF. J is TRBJ1-1 and V is TRBV5-6; D is unclear. Trimming pared 5 bases from V and 5 bases from J, leaving 16 bases between. The V gene's germline CDR1 is SGHDT and CDR2 YYEEEE. This CDR3 contains 14 residues.